A selection of T cell receptor beta chains follows, all from one sample in a study of T cells in Graves' hyperthyroidism and ophthalmopathy. TCRdb reanalysed the multiplex PCR reads using MiXCR and keeps one entry per CDR3 protein. The table records hundreds of thousands of distinct CDR3 sequences, more than 15% of them present only once. Sequencing was carried out using blood. These receptors all stem from a woman aged 18-35 years with Graves' hyperthyroidism. CDR3s include the opening cysteine and the closing phenylalanine or tryptophan. Each record gives: J gene, D gene, V gene, clone size, CDR3 protein, CDR3 DNA. A D gene is named only where the DNA matches it firmly. The size entry is marked missing in some rows and otherwise reads once, few, many or a size class.

J gene: TRBJ2-2
D gene: TRBD2
V gene: TRBV5-5
clone size: many
CDR3 protein: CASSDGLVTGELFF
CDR3 DNA: TGTGCCAGCAGCGACGGACTAGTCACCGGGGAGCTGTTTTTT

J gene: TRBJ2-7
D gene: .
V gene: TRBV24-1
clone size: many
CDR3 protein: CATSEPDKAYEQYF
CDR3 DNA: TGTGCCACCAGTGAACCAGACAAGGCCTACGAGCAGTACTTC

J gene: TRBJ2-3
D gene: TRBD2
V gene: TRBV6-2/TRBV6-3
clone size: few
CDR3 protein: CASSYFSGRIEDTQYF
CDR3 DNA: TGTGCCAGCAGTTACTTTAGCGGGAGGATTGAAGATACGCAGTATTTT

J gene: TRBJ1-3
D gene: .
V gene: TRBV29-1
clone size: few
CDR3 protein: CSGRKEGNTIYF
CDR3 DNA: TGCAGCGGAAGAAAGGAAGGAAACACCATATATTTT

J gene: TRBJ2-2
D gene: TRBD2
V gene: TRBV6-1
clone size: few
CDR3 protein: CASNPSGGAAGELFF
CDR3 DNA: TGTGCCAGCAACCCTAGCGGGGGAGCTGCCGGGGAGCTGTTTTTT

J gene: TRBJ1-2
D gene: TRBD1
V gene: TRBV5-1
clone size: many
CDR3 protein: CASSSDRGTGYTF
CDR3 DNA: TGCGCCAGCAGCTCGGACAGGGGTACCGGCTACACCTTC

J gene: TRBJ2-7
D gene: .
V gene: TRBV20-1
clone size: many
CDR3 protein: CSAFGPTPYEQYF
CDR3 DNA: TGCAGTGCTTTCGGTCCGACCCCCTACGAGCAGTACTTC

J gene: TRBJ1-2
D gene: .
V gene: TRBV4-1
clone size: .
CDR3 protein: CASSQGGAAWGYTF
CDR3 DNA: TGCGCCAGCAGCCAAGGGGGGGCAGCGTGGGGCTACACCTTC

J gene: TRBJ1-2
D gene: .
V gene: TRBV6-2/TRBV6-3
clone size: .
CDR3 protein: CASSYGGGGPAYGYTF
CDR3 DNA: TGTGCCAGCAGTTATGGTGGGGGAGGACCGGCGTATGGCTACACCTTC

J gene: TRBJ1-4
D gene: TRBD1
V gene: TRBV3-1
clone size: many
CDR3 protein: CASSQDGDSPTNEKLFF
CDR3 DNA: TGTGCCAGCAGCCAAGATGGGGACAGCCCAACTAATGAAAAACTGTTTTTT

J gene: TRBJ1-1
D gene: TRBD1
V gene: TRBV12-3/TRBV12-4
clone size: many
CDR3 protein: CASRLDRGVNTEAFF
CDR3 DNA: TGTGCCAGCAGGCTAGACAGGGGCGTAAACACTGAAGCTTTCTTT

J gene: TRBJ2-3
D gene: TRBD2
V gene: TRBV10-1
clone size: many
CDR3 protein: CASSGLAGGPRTQYF
CDR3 DNA: TGCGCCAGCAGTGGTCTAGCGGGAGGGCCACGTACGCAGTATTTT

J gene: TRBJ1-1
D gene: .
V gene: TRBV4-1
clone size: many
CDR3 protein: CASSQVGNTEAFF
CDR3 DNA: TGCGCCAGCAGCCAAGTGGGGAACACTGAAGCTTTCTTT

J gene: TRBJ2-1
D gene: .
V gene: TRBV5-1
clone size: many
CDR3 protein: CASSLGWYNEQFF
CDR3 DNA: TGCGCCAGCAGCTTGGGCTGGTACAATGAGCAGTTCTTC